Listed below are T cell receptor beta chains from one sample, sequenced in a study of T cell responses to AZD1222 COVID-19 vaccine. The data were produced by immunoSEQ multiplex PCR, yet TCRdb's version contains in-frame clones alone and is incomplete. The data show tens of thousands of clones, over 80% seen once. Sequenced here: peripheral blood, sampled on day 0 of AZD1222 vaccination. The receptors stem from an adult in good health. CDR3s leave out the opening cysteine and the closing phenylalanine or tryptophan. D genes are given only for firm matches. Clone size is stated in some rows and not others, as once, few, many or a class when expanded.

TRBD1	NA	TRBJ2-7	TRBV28	ASSQFVRQGVYEQY
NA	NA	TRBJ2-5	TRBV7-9	ASSLLGVQETQY
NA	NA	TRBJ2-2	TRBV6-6	ASSYKLNTGELF
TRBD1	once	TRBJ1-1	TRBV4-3	ASSRGQGFMNTEAF
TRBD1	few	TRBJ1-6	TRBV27	ASRDRGKNSPLH
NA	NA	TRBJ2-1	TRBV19	ASSIGFNEQF
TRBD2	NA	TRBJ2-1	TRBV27	ASSEIAGGYNEQF
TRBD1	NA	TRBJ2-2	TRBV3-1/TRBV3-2	ASSQRQGAAGELF
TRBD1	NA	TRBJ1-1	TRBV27	ASSRQGGEAF
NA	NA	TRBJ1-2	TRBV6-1	ASSDLILGQTVGVNYGYT
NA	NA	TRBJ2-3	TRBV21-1	ASSIKNPRATDTQY